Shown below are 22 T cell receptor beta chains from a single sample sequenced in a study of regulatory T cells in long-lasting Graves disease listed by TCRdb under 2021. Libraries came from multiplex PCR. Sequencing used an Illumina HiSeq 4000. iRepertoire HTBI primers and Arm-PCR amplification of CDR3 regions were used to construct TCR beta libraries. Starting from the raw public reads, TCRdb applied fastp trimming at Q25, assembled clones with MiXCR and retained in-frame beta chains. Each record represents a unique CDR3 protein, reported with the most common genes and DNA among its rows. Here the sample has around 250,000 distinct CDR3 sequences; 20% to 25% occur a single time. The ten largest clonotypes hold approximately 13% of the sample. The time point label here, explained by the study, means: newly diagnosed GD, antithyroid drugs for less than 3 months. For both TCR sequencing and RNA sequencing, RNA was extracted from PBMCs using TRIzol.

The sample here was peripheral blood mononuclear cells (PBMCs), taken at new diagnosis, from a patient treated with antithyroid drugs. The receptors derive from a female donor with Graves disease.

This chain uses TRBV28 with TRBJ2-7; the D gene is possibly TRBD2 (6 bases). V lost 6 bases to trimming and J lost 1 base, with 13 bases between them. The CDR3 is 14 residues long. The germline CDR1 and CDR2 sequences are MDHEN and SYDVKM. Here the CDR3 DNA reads TGTGCCAGCAGCCCACCCCGGGAGTCCTACGAGCAGTACTTC. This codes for CASSPPRESYEQYF.

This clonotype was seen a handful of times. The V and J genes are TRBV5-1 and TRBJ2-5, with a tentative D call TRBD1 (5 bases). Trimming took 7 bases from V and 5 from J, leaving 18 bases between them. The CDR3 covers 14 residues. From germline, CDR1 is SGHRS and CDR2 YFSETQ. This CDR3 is CASRPTPGFETQYF. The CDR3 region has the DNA TGCGCCAGCCGCCCCACTCCAGGGTTCGAGACCCAGTACTTC.

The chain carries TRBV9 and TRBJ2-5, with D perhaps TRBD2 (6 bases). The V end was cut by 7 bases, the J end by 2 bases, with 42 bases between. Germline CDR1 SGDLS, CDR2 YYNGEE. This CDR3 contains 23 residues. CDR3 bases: TGTGCCAGCCGTGTCTGGGGATGGGGGTCCCCCCACATACCGGGGGAAAGTCAAGAGACCCAGTACTTC. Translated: CASRVWGWGSPHIPGESQETQYF. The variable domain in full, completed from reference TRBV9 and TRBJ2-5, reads DSGVTQTPKHLITATGQRVTLRCSPRSGDLSVYWYQQSLDQGLQFLIQYYNGEERAKGNILERFSAQQFPDLHSELNLSSLELGDSALYFCASRVWGWGSPHIPGESQETQYFGPGTRLLVL.

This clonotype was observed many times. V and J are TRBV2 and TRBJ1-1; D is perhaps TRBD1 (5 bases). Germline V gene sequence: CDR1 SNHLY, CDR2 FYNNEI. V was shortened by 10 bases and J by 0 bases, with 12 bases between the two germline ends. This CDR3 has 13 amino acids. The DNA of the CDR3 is TGTGCCATCAAAGAGACAGTGAACACTGAAGCTTTCTTT. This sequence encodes CAIKETVNTEAFF.

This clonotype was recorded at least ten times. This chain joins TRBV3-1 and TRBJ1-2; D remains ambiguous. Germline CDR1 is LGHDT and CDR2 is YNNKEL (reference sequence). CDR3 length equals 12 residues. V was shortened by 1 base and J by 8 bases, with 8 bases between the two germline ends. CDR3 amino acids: CASSQVGGGYTF. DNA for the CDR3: TGTGCCAGCAGCCAAGTCGGAGGCGGCTACACCTTC.

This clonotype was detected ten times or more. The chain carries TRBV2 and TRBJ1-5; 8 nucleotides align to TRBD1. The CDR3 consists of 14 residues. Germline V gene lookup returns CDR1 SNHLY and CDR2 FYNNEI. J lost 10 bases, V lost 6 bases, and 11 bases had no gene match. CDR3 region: CASRDTGGVGPQHF. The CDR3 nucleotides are TGTGCCAGCAGGGACACAGGGGGAGTCGGACCCCAGCATTTT.

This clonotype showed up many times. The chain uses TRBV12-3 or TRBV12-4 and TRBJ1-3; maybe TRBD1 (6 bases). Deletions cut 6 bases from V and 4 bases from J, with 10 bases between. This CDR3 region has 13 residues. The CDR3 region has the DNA TGTGCCAGCAGGCTGGGGGCGGGAAACACCATATATTTT. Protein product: CASRLGAGNTIYF.

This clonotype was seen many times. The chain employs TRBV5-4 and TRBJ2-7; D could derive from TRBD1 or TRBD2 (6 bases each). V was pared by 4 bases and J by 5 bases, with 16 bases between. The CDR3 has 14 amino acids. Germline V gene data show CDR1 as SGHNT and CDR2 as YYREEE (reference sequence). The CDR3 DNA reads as TGTGCCAGCAGCCCTTTAGGGGGGCTCGACGAGCAGTACTTC. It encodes CASSPLGGLDEQYF. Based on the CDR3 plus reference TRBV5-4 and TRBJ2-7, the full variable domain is ETGVTQSPTHLIKTRGQQVTLRCSSQSGHNTVSWYQQALGQGPQFIFQYYREEENGRGNFPPRFSGLQFPNYSSELNVNALELDDSALYLCASSPLGGLDEQYFGPGTRLTVT.

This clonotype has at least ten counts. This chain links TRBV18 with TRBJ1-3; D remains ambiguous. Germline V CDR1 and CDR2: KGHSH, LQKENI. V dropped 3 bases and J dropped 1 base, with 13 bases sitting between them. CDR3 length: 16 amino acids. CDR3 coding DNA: TGTGCCAGCTCACCGTCAAAGAGAGTTTCTGGAAACACCATATATTTT. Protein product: CASSPSKRVSGNTIYF.

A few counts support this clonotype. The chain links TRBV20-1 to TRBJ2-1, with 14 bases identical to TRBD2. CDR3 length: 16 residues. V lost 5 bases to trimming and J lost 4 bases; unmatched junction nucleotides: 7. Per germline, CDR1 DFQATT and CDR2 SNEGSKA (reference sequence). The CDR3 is CSAVGTSGSSYNEQFF. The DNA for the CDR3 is TGCAGTGCTGTTGGGACTAGCGGGAGTAGTTACAATGAGCAGTTCTTC.

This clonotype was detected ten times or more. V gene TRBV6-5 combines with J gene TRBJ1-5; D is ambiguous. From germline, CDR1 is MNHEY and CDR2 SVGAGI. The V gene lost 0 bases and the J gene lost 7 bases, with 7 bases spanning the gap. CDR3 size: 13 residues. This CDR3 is CASSYSSQQPQHF. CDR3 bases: TGTGCCAGCAGTTACTCTTCTCAGCAGCCCCAGCATTTT.

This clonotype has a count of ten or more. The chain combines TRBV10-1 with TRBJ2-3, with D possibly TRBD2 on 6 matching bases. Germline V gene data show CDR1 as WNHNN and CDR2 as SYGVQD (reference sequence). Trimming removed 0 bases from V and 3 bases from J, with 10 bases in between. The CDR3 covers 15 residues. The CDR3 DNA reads TGCGCCAGCAGTGAGTCGGCAGGGAGGACAGATACGCAGTATTTT. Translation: CASSESAGRTDTQYF.

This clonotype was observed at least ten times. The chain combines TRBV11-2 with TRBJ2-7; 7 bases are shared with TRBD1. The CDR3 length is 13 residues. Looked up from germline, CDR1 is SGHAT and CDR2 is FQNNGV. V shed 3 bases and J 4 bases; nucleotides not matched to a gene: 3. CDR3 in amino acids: CASSFGTEYEQYF. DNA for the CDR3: TGTGCCAGCAGCTTTGGGACAGAGTACGAGCAGTACTTC.

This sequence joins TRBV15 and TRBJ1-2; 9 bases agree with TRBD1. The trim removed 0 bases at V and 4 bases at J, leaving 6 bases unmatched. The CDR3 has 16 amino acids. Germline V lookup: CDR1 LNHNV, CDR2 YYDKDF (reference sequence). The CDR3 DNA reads TGTGCCACCAGCAGAGACCTACAGGGGGCTATCTATGGCTACACCTTC. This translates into CATSRDLQGAIYGYTF.

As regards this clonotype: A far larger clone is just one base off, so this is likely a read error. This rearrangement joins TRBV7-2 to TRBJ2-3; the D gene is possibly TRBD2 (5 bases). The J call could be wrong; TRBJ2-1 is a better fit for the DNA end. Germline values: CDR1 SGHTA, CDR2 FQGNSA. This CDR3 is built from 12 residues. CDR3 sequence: CAGSTRAREQFF. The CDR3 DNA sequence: TGTGCCGGCAGCACGAGGGCACGCGAGCAGTTCTTC.

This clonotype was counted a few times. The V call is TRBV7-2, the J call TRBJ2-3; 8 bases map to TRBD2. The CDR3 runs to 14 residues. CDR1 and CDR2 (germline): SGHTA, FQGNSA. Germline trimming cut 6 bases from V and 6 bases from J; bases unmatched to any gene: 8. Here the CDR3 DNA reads TGTGCCAGCAGGCGAGCCGGGGGGGCGGATACGCAGTATTTT. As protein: CASRRAGGADTQYF.

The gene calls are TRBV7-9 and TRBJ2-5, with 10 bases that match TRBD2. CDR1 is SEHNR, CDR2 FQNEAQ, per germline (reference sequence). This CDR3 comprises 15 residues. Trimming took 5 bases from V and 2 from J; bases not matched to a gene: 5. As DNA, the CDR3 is TGTGCCAGCAGCGCAGGGACTAGCGTACAAGAGACCCAGTACTTC. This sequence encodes CASSAGTSVQETQYF. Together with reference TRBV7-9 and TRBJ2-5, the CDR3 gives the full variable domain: DTGVSQNPRHKITKRGQNVTFRCDPISEHNRLYWYRQTLGQGPEFLTYFQNEAQLEKSRLLSDRFSAERPKGSFSTLEIQRTEQGDSAMYLCASSAGTSVQETQYFGPGTRLLVL.

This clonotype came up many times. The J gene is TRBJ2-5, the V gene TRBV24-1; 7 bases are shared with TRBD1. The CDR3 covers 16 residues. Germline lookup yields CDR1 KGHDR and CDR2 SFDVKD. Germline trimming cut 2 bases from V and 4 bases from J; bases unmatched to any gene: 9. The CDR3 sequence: CATSDSSTGLVETQYF. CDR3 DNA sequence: TGTGCCACCAGTGATTCTTCGACAGGGTTGGTAGAGACCCAGTACTTC.

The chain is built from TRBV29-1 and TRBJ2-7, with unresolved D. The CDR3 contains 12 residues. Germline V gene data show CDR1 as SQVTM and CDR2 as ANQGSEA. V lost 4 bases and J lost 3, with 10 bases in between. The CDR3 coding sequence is TGCAGCGTTGTCGTTAGTCGCTACGAGCAGTACTTC. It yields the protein CSVVVSRYEQYF.

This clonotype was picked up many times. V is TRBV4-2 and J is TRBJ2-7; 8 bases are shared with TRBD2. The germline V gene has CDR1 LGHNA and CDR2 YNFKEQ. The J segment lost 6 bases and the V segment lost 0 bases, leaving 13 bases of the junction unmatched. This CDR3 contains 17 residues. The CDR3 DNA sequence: TGTGCCAGCAGCCAAGATCAGCGAGCGGGGGAAATCGGCGAGCAGTACTTC. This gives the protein CASSQDQRAGEIGEQYF.

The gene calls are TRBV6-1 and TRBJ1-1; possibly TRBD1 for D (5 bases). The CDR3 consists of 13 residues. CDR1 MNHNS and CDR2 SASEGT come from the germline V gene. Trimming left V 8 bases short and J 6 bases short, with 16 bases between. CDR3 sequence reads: CASQKGGTPEAFF. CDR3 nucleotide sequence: TGTGCCAGCCAAAAAGGAGGGACCCCTGAAGCTTTCTTT.

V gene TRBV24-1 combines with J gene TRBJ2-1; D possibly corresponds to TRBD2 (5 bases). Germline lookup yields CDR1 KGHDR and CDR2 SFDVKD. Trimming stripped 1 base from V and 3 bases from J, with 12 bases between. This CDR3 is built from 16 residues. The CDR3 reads CATSDLVGAGYNEQFF. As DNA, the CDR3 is TGTGCCACCAGTGATTTAGTGGGTGCGGGCTACAATGAGCAGTTCTTC.